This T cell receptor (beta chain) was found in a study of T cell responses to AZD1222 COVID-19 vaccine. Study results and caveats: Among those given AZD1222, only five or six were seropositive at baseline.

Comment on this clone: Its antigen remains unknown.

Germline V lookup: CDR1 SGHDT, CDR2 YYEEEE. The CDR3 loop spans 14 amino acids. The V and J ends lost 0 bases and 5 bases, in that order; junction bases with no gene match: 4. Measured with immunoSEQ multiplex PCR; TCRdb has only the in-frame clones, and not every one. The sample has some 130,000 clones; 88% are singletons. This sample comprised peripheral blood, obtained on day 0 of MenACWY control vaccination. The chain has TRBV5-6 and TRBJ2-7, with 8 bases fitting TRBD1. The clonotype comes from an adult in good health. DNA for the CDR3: TGTGCCAGCAGCTTGGTTCAGGGGGCTAACGAGCAGTACTTC. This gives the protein CASSLVQGANEQYF.